This TCR beta chain was captured in a study of blood T cell repertoires in COVID-19. The germline gives CDR1 SNHLY, CDR2 FYNNEI. V was pared by 6 bases and J by 7 bases, with 6 bases of the junction left unmatched. The CDR3 consists of 16 residues. Per the study methods: Estimated nucleated cell counts came from reference gene primer amplification. Clones were sequenced by immunoSEQ multiplex PCR, and TCRdb holds only the in-frame ones, with some missing. V and J calls plus clone size are reproduced from that table; the DNA served to infer D and trimming. The data show more than 95,000 clones, about nine tenths seen once.

The V and J genes are TRBV2 and TRBJ2-4; 16 bases align to TRBD2. The clonotype was recovered from a human donor with active COVID-19. The donor label of this sample is uncertain. The sequenced sample was peripheral blood. CDR3 in DNA: TGTGCCAGCAGGCCGGGACTAGCGGGGGGGCGGAACATTCAGTACTTC. This sequence encodes CASRPGLAGGRNIQYF.